One sample yielded the 23 T cell receptor beta chains listed below, sequenced in a study of T-cell memory formation after mild COVID-19. TCRdb recomputed calls from the 5' RACE reads with MiXCR, one row per CDR3 protein. The sample lists approximately 190,000 distinct CDR3 sequences, around 17% occurring once. The sample comprised PBMCs or a T cell subset sorted from them (not recorded which). Every receptor here comes from an adult woman who had mild COVID-19 (a few samples of this study predate the infection). Cell type and time point are not known.

The table lists this clonotype with a few counts. This chain joins TRBV12-3 or TRBV12-4 and TRBJ2-1; D may match TRBD1 or TRBD2 (5 bases each). The CDR3 extends over 15 amino acids. V was shortened by 6 bases and J by 5 bases, with 17 bases between the two germline ends. CDR3 amino acids: CASSPGTHSDNEQFF. CDR3 sequence (DNA): TGTGCCAGCAGCCCCGGGACGCACTCTGACAATGAGCAGTTCTTC.

The rearrangement links TRBV3-1 to TRBJ1-1, with TRBD1 matching 10 bases. Germline lookup yields CDR1 LGHDT and CDR2 YNNKEL (reference sequence). The CDR3 extends over 14 amino acids. The trim removed 4 bases at V and 8 bases at J, leaving 7 bases unmatched. The DNA for the CDR3 is TGTGCCAGCAGCCCCCGGGACAGGGGTATGGAAGCTTTCTTT. This translates into CASSPRDRGMEAFF.

This clonotype was detected a few times. The CDR3 DNA reads TGTGCCAGCAGTCTAGGACTGGCAAGTGAGCAGTTCTTC. The encoded protein is CASSLGLASEQFF. V is TRBV6-5 and J is TRBJ2-1; maybe TRBD2 (5 bases). The CDR3 consists of 13 residues. Germline loops: CDR1 MNHEY, CDR2 SVGAGI. V lost 5 bases to trimming and J lost 9 bases, with 14 bases between them.

This sequence joins TRBV7-9 and TRBJ2-5, with unresolved D. The CDR3 is made up of 13 amino acids. The germline V gene encodes CDR1 SEHNR and CDR2 FQNEAQ (reference sequence). The ends were cut back, 8 bases at V and 1 base at J, with 11 bases in the middle. The CDR3, as DNA: TGTGCCAGCGACGCTTGGGGCCAAGAGACCCAGTACTTC. Protein sequence: CASDAWGQETQYF.

This chain joins TRBV5-1 and TRBJ2-1; 7 bases agree with TRBD2. The germline V gene has CDR1 SGHRS and CDR2 YFSETQ. There are 15 residues in the CDR3. V was clipped by 4 bases and J by 8 bases; unmatched bases: 12. CDR3 amino acids: CASSAGHSAGDEQFF. As DNA, the CDR3 is TGCGCCAGCAGCGCTGGACATTCCGCGGGGGATGAGCAGTTCTTC.

This clonotype showed up just a few times. J is TRBJ2-5 and V is TRBV11-2, with TRBD1 matching over 7 bases. The germline V gene encodes CDR1 SGHAT and CDR2 FQNNGV. The CDR3 consists of 14 residues. V lost 5 bases and J lost 3; bases outside the gene matches: 6. CDR3 nucleotide sequence: TGTGCCAGCAGCCGGGGACAGCTGAAAGAGACCCAGTACTTC. This codes for CASSRGQLKETQYF. Using reference TRBV11-2 and TRBJ2-5 for the parts outside the CDR3, the full variable domain is EAGVAQSPRYKIIEKRQSVAFWCNPISGHATLYWYQQILGQGPKLLIQFQNNGVVDDSQLPKDRFSAERLKGVDSTLKIQPAKLEDSAVYLCASSRGQLKETQYFGPGTRLLVL.

This clonotype was seen a handful of times. This sequence joins TRBV2 and TRBJ1-1, with a weak D call TRBD1 (5 bases). CDR3 length: 15 residues. CDR1 is SNHLY, CDR2 FYNNEI, per germline. V was trimmed by 2 bases and J by 6 bases, leaving 16 bases between them. The CDR3 protein is CASSERWQGTAEAFF. CDR3 bases: TGTGCCAGCAGTGAACGATGGCAGGGCACGGCTGAAGCTTTCTTT.

The genes are TRBV20-1 and TRBJ2-5; TRBD1 might be the D (6 bases). The germline V gene encodes CDR1 DFQATT and CDR2 SNEGSKA (reference sequence). The CDR3 extends over 13 amino acids. The germline V and J ends were trimmed by 3 bases and 2 bases, with 10 bases remaining between them. The CDR3 reads CSARPQGQETQYF. DNA for the CDR3: TGCAGTGCTAGGCCTCAGGGGCAAGAGACCCAGTACTTC.

The chain employs TRBV7-3 and TRBJ2-2; no reliable D call. Trimming stripped 3 bases from V and 6 bases from J, with 17 bases between. The CDR3 contains 16 residues. Germline-derived CDR1 and CDR2 are SGHTA and FQGTGA. The CDR3 nucleotides are TGTGCCAGCAGCTTCGGATCGACCATGTCACCCGGGGAGCTGTTTTTT. Protein product: CASSFGSTMSPGELFF.

This clonotype was recorded a few times. Here the CDR3 DNA reads TGTGCCAGCAGCTTACAGGTGGGGACCAATCAGCCCCAGCATTTT. This encodes CASSLQVGTNQPQHF. The chain combines TRBV5-6 with TRBJ1-5; D is possibly TRBD1 (5 bases). Trimming took off 2 bases at V and 3 bases at J, with 12 bases between the two ends. CDR1 is SGHDT and CDR2 is YYEEEE in the germline V gene. There are 15 residues in the CDR3.

This clonotype was found a few times. This chain links TRBV4-2 with TRBJ2-6; weak D call: TRBD1 (6 bases). The CDR3 spans 16 residues. V shed 4 bases and J shed 0 bases, with 10 bases lying between them. Germline loops: CDR1 LGHNA, CDR2 YNFKEQ. The CDR3 DNA reads as TGTGCCAGCAGCCTCGGACAGAGCTCTGGGGCCAACGTCCTGACTTTC. It specifies CASSLGQSSGANVLTF.

A few counts support this clonotype. The chain combines TRBV9 with TRBJ1-1; D call uncertain. V lost 2 bases and J 1 base, leaving 6 bases between the germline ends. The CDR3 has 13 residues. The V gene's germline CDR1 is SGDLS and CDR2 YYNGEE. The CDR3 loop reads CASSVEQNTEAFF. CDR3 bases: TGTGCCAGCAGCGTGGAGCAGAACACTGAAGCTTTCTTT.

The V call is TRBV29-1, the J call TRBJ1-5, with D unresolved. The CDR3 runs to 14 residues. Germline V gives CDR1 SQVTM, CDR2 ANQGSEA. Trimming took 4 bases from V and 1 from J, leaving 11 bases between them. The CDR3 DNA reads as TGCAGCGTTGCCTCCGGGTCCAGCAATCAGCCCCAGCATTTT. Its protein product is CSVASGSSNQPQHF.

This clonotype has more than one count but fewer than ten. The genes are TRBV29-1 and TRBJ2-7; 7 bases line up with TRBD1. The J segment lost 7 bases and the V segment lost 6 bases, leaving 9 bases of the junction unmatched. This CDR3 has 12 amino acids. CDR1 and CDR2 from the germline V gene are SQVTM and ANQGSEA. The DNA for the CDR3 is TGCAGCGTCTCACAGGGGACGGGGGAGCAGTACTTC. Translated: CSVSQGTGEQYF.

Points on this clonotype: Its ends do not fully match the called genes, so a read error is possible. The rearrangement joins TRBV7-6 to TRBJ2-7, with D unresolved. Germline CDR1 reads SGHVS; CDR2 reads FNYEAQ. This CDR3 has 13 residues. The DNA for the CDR3 is TGTGCAAGCAGCCTATCCCGTGGTACCGAGCAGTACTTC. Its protein is CASSLSRGTEQYF.

This clonotype has ten or more counts. Germline is not matched at one junction end, which may reflect a read error. V gene TRBV9 combines with J gene TRBJ2-7; 7 bases are shared with TRBD2. Germline V CDR1 and CDR2: SGDLS, YYNGEE. The CDR3 covers 11 residues. CDR3 protein: CAMILGRGTFF. The CDR3 DNA sequence: TGTGCCATGATCCTTGGGCGGGGGACTTTTTTC.

The chain couples TRBV11-3 to TRBJ2-5; possibly TRBD2 for D (5 bases). The CDR3 is made up of 12 amino acids. Germline assignment: CDR1 SGHNT and CDR2 YENEEA. V dropped 7 bases and J dropped 1 base, with 7 bases sitting between them. In nucleotides, the CDR3 is TGTGCCAGCACCCGGGGCCAAGAGACCCAGTACTTC. This translates into CASTRGQETQYF.

This clonotype was found a few times. The chain carries TRBV7-2 and TRBJ1-2; D is possibly TRBD1 (5 bases). Germline CDR1 SGHTA, CDR2 FQGNSA. The ends were cut back, 1 base at V and 4 bases at J, with 16 bases in the middle. The CDR3 runs to 16 residues. CDR3 loop: CASSLGPSGVAYGYTF. For the CDR3, the DNA is TGTGCCAGCAGCTTAGGACCCTCGGGGGTGGCCTATGGCTACACCTTC.

This clonotype occurred many times. V gene TRBV20-1 combines with J gene TRBJ1-5, with 7 bases fitting TRBD1. V was clipped by 3 bases and J by 5 bases; unmatched bases: 4. Germline lookup yields CDR1 DFQATT and CDR2 SNEGSKA (reference sequence). There are 13 residues in the CDR3. The CDR3 region has the DNA TGCAGTGCTAGCGAGCAGGGGGATCAGCCCCAGCATTTT. This gives the protein CSASEQGDQPQHF.

This clonotype was seen a few times. The chain joins TRBV7-9 to TRBJ1-1; D unresolved. This CDR3 region has 13 residues. The ends were cut back, 1 base at V and 8 bases at J, with 11 bases in the middle. Germline CDR1 and CDR2: SEHNR and FQNEAQ (reference sequence). The CDR3 reads CASSLGGVPEAFF. CDR3 coding DNA: TGTGCCAGCAGCTTAGGCGGGGTTCCCGAAGCTTTCTTT.

The chain carries TRBV20-1 and TRBJ2-7; D is undetermined. CDR1 and CDR2 from the germline V gene are DFQATT and SNEGSKA (reference sequence). The CDR3 contains 12 residues. V dropped 3 bases and J dropped 7 bases, with 13 bases sitting between them. This CDR3 is CSARTDVGEQYF. The CDR3 nucleotides read TGCAGTGCTAGGACGGACGTGGGTGAGCAGTACTTC.

The chain uses TRBV5-5 and TRBJ1-5, with TRBD1 as a possible D gene (5 bases). The germline CDR1 and CDR2 sequences are SGHKS and YYEKEE (reference sequence). The CDR3 contains 14 residues. The V end was cut by 3 bases, the J end by 0 bases, with 7 bases between. CDR3: CASSWGNSNQPQHF. DNA for the CDR3: TGTGCCAGCAGCTGGGGGAATAGCAATCAGCCCCAGCATTTT.

This clonotype has only a few counts. The chain joins TRBV9 to TRBJ2-3; D is possibly TRBD2 (6 bases). This CDR3 comprises 18 residues. Germline CDR1 reads SGDLS; CDR2 reads YYNGEE. V lost 4 bases to trimming and J lost 7 bases, with 28 bases between them. The CDR3 spells CASSIPPTLASTLNTQYF. The CDR3 region has the DNA TGTGCCAGCAGCATCCCACCTACGCTAGCGTCGACTTTGAATACGCAGTATTTT.